A selection of T cell receptor beta chains follows, all from one sample in a study of T cells in Graves' hyperthyroidism and ophthalmopathy. TCRdb re-analysed the multiplex PCR reads in MiXCR, keeping a single row per CDR3 protein. This sample yields about 420,000 distinct CDR3 sequences, of which less than 20% are seen a single time; about 14% belongs to the top ten. The sequencing input was blood. Source of these receptors: a young woman with Graves' hyperthyroidism. Both conserved end residues are part of each CDR3. The D gene is left open where the match is weak. The listing skips clone size in some rows; elsewhere it reads once, few, many or a size class.

v_gene	d_gene	j_gene	len	abundance	CDR3nt	CDR3aa
TRBV7-2	TRBD1	TRBJ1-6	14	-	TGTGCCAGCAGCCTGACAGGGGAGGTTTCACCCCTCCACTTT	CASSLTGEVSPLHF
TRBV7-2	-	TRBJ1-5	16	many	TGTGCCAGCAGCTTAGGCCTGTCTTACGGGAATCAGCCCCAGCATTTT	CASSLGLSYGNQPQHF
TRBV12-3/TRBV12-4	-	TRBJ1-3	16	-	TGTGCCAGCAGTCCTCAGGGACTGGTTCCTGGAAACACCATATATTTT	CASSPQGLVPGNTIYF
TRBV19	TRBD2	TRBJ2-5	14	-	TGTGCCAGTAGCTCTAGCGGGAGAATAGAGACCCAGTACTTC	CASSSSGRIETQYF
TRBV10-3	TRBD1	TRBJ2-7	13	-	TGTGCCATCAGGGGGACAGAGACCTACGAGCAGTACTTC	CAIRGTETYEQYF
TRBV27	-	TRBJ2-1	15	many	TGTGCCAGCAGTTTTATAACGGGGCCCTACAATGAGCAGTTCTTC	CASSFITGPYNEQFF
TRBV3-1	TRBD2	TRBJ2-2	18	many	TGTGCCAGCAGCCCCATCGGCGGGGGGGGGGCGGGCACCGGGGAGCTGTTTTTT	CASSPIGGGGAGTGELFF
TRBV6-1	TRBD1	TRBJ2-2	16	few	TGTGCCAGCAGTCCCCCCGGGGACAGGCCAACCGGGGAGCTGTTTTTT	CASSPPGDRPTGELFF
TRBV11-3	-	TRBJ2-1	16	-	TGTGCCAGCAGCTTAAAAGGCCCCGCAGCCTACAATGAGCAGTTCTTC	CASSLKGPAAYNEQFF
TRBV20-1	-	TRBJ2-3	15	-	TGCAGTGCTAGAGAGACCAGTTGGGCCACAGATACGCAGTATTTT	CSARETSWATDTQYF
TRBV7-9	-	TRBJ2-1	16	-	TGTGCCAGCAGCTTATCAGGGGTAACCTCCTACAATGAGCAGTTCTTC	CASSLSGVTSYNEQFF
TRBV6-1	-	TRBJ2-3	17	-	TGTGCCAGCAGTGAAGCGGTAATAGCGGAGAGCACAGATACGCAGTATTTT	CASSEAVIAESTDTQYF
TRBV29-1	-	TRBJ2-3	13	-	TGCAGCGTTGAAGACAGGAAAACAGATACGCAGTATTTT	CSVEDRKTDTQYF
TRBV20-1	TRBD1	TRBJ2-7	13	few	TGCAGTGCAAGGGGACAGGAGATCTACGAGCAGTACTTC	CSARGQEIYEQYF
TRBV19	-	TRBJ1-2	13	few	TGTGCCAGTGGGGTGACAGAAAGCTATGGCTACACCTTC	CASGVTESYGYTF
TRBV19	TRBD1	TRBJ1-5	15	-	TGTGCCAGTAAGAACAGGGGGCGCGGTGGTCAGCCCCAGCATTTT	CASKNRGRGGQPQHF
TRBV2	TRBD2	TRBJ2-1	14	many	TGTGCCAGCAAGGGCGGGAGGGCCGTCGATGAGCAGTTCTTC	CASKGGRAVDEQFF
TRBV2	TRBD1	TRBJ1-1	13	many	TGTGCCAGCAACGGCAGGGGGCTCGCTGAAGCTTTCTTT	CASNGRGLAEAFF
TRBV18	-	TRBJ2-1	14	many	TGTGCCAGCTCACCACCGGCGGGTATTGATGAGCAGTTCTTC	CASSPPAGIDEQFF
TRBV5-1	TRBD2	TRBJ2-2	17	many	TGCGCCAGCAGCTTGGGGCCTAGCGGGAGTGGCACCGGGGAGCTGTTTTTT	CASSLGPSGSGTGELFF
TRBV7-9	TRBD2	TRBJ2-4	17	few	TGTGCCAGCAGTGGGGGGGGGGGGACGGACCATAAAAACATTCAGTACTTC	CASSGGGGTDHKNIQYF
TRBV28	TRBD2	TRBJ2-7	18	-	TGTGCCAGCAGTTTGAGACTAGCGGGAGCCCCAGAAAGCTACGAGCAGTACTTC	CASSLRLAGAPESYEQYF
TRBV11-2	TRBD2	TRBJ2-5	15	-	TGTGCCAGCAGCTTACTGACAGGAAGCGGGGGGACCCAGTACTTC	CASSLLTGSGGTQYF
TRBV3-1	TRBD1	TRBJ2-2	16	few	TGTGCCAGCAGCGCCTACAGGGGGCTAGGGACCGGGGAGCTGTTTTTT	CASSAYRGLGTGELFF
TRBV27	-	TRBJ1-5	15	many	TGTGCCAGCAGATCGCACGGGGCGACAAATCAGCCCCAGCATTTT	CASRSHGATNQPQHF
TRBV6-1	TRBD2	TRBJ2-5	16	few	TGTGCCAGCAGCCGCCGGAGTAGCGGGTACCAAGAGACCCAGTACTTC	CASSRRSSGYQETQYF
TRBV5-4	TRBD1	TRBJ1-5	16	few	TGTGCCAGCAGCTCAACACCCGACAGGGGGCATCAGCCCCAGCATTTT	CASSSTPDRGHQPQHF
TRBV5-4	TRBD2	TRBJ2-5	16	few	TGTGCCAGCAGCTTGGGGCGACGGGGGGGACAAGAGACCCAGTACTTC	CASSLGRRGGQETQYF
TRBV2	TRBD2	TRBJ2-7	14	many	TGTGCCAGCATGCGCCGGGGGGGCCGGTACGAGCAGTACTTC	CASMRRGGRYEQYF
TRBV7-6	-	TRBJ2-7	14	many	TGTGCCAGCAGCTTAGCACAGGGCCCCTACGAGCAGTACTTC	CASSLAQGPYEQYF
TRBV11-2	TRBD2	TRBJ2-5	13	many	TGTGCCAGCAGCCGGGACTACGGGGAGACCCAGTACTTC	CASSRDYGETQYF
TRBV12-3/TRBV12-4	-	TRBJ1-2	15	many	TGTGCCAGCAGTCGACCACATACACTGGACTATGGCTACACCTTC	CASSRPHTLDYGYTF
TRBV5-1	-	TRBJ1-2	14	-	TGCGCCAGCAGCCCTTATGGAAGGTCCTATGGCTACACCTTC	CASSPYGRSYGYTF
TRBV6-1	-	TRBJ2-7	13	-	TGTGCCAGCAGGACACGTCGGGGCTACGAGCAGTACTTC	CASRTRRGYEQYF
TRBV4-1	-	TRBJ2-7	14	-	TGCGCCAGCAGCCAGGCAGCCTATGCCTACGAGCAGTACTTC	CASSQAAYAYEQYF
TRBV6-5	-	TRBJ1-4	16	many	TGTGCCAGCAGTTACTTGACCTCGAGGGCGCAGGAAAAACTGTTTTTT	CASSYLTSRAQEKLFF
TRBV14	-	TRBJ2-7	16	-	TGTGCCCACGGGGAGAGCTATTCGACCTTCTCCTACGAGCAGTACTTC	CAHGESYSTFSYEQYF
TRBV20-1	TRBD2	TRBJ2-3	15	-	TGCAGTGCTAGGGGTAGGGAGGGGAGCACAGATACGCAGTATTTT	CSARGREGSTDTQYF
TRBV18	TRBD2	TRBJ2-1	17	many	TGTGCCAGCTCACCACCGGGACTAGCGGGGGGCCGTAATGAGCAGTTCTTC	CASSPPGLAGGRNEQFF
TRBV20-1	TRBD1	TRBJ2-5	13	many	TGCAGTGCTAGGAGGACAGGGGGCGAGACCCAGTACTTC	CSARRTGGETQYF
TRBV4-2	TRBD2	TRBJ2-4	15	-	TGTGCCAGCAGCCAAGACGGGGGGGCGGGAAACATTCAGTACTTC	CASSQDGGAGNIQYF
TRBV5-4	TRBD2	TRBJ2-5	15	-	TGTGCCAGCAGCCGACTAGCGGAGTACCAAGAGACCCAGTACTTC	CASSRLAEYQETQYF
TRBV20-1	-	TRBJ2-1	11	many	TGCAGTGCTACCCCTGACAATGAGCAGTTCTTC	CSATPDNEQFF
TRBV12-3/TRBV12-4	-	TRBJ1-2	14	many	TGTGCCAGCAGTACGATCCTCAGGGTTTCCGGCTACACCTTC	CASSTILRVSGYTF
TRBV7-6	-	TRBJ2-5	15	many	TGTGCCAGCAGCTTAGGTGGGACGGTGCAAGAGACCCAGTACTTC	CASSLGGTVQETQYF
TRBV27	TRBD1	TRBJ2-3	17	few	TGTGCCAGCAGTTTAATTGGTACACAGGGGGGTGCAGATACGCAGTATTTT	CASSLIGTQGGADTQYF
TRBV6-2/TRBV6-3	-	TRBJ2-5	13	-	TGTGCCAGCAGTTTCCGGAGAGGGGAGACCCAGTACTTC	CASSFRRGETQYF
TRBV20-1	TRBD2	TRBJ2-7	14	many	TGCAGTGCTAGATTGCGGGAGTGGGACTACGAGCAGTACTTC	CSARLREWDYEQYF
TRBV3-1	TRBD2	TRBJ2-1	22	-	TGTGCCAGCAGCCAAGATGACCCTCTCGCGGGAGTTCAAATTGGCGGGTGCAATGAGCAGTTCTTC	CASSQDDPLAGVQIGGCNEQFF
TRBV15	-	TRBJ1-5	14	few	TGTGCCACCAGCAGCCAAGATCCCTTGGAGCCCCAGCATTTT	CATSSQDPLEPQHF
TRBV28	-	TRBJ1-5	15	many	TGTGCCAGCAGTTTACAGGGAACAGGCAATCAGCCCCAGCATTTT	CASSLQGTGNQPQHF
TRBV11-2	TRBD2	TRBJ2-3	15	-	TGTGCCGGCAGCTCCGGGGGGGGGATAACAGATACGCAGTATTTT	CAGSSGGGITDTQYF
TRBV6-2/TRBV6-3	-	TRBJ2-1	16	few	TGTGCCAGCAGTTACGAAGTGGGAGTGTCCTACAATGAGCAGTTCTTC	CASSYEVGVSYNEQFF
TRBV20-1	-	TRBJ2-7	12	many	TGCAGTGCTACTAAGACAGGCTACGAGCAGTACTTC	CSATKTGYEQYF
TRBV7-3	-	TRBJ2-1	13	few	TGTGCCAGCAGCACCGACAGTTACAATGAGCAGTTCTTC	CASSTDSYNEQFF
TRBV12-3/TRBV12-4	TRBD2	TRBJ2-1	16	many	TGTGCCAGCAGTTCACCCGGACTAGCGAAACGAAATGAGCAGTTCTTC	CASSSPGLAKRNEQFF
TRBV5-8	-	TRBJ2-1	13	many	TGTGCCAGCAGCGCTGGCGGGTTTGATGAGCAGTTCTTC	CASSAGGFDEQFF
TRBV4-1	-	TRBJ1-2	18	-	TGCGCCAGCAGCCATGGGAGAGGCGGGGGCCTAGCTAACTATGGCTACACCTTC	CASSHGRGGGLANYGYTF
TRBV9	-	TRBJ2-2	11	-	TGTGCCAGCAGCGGAGGGGGGGAGCTGTTTTTT	CASSGGGELFF